This T cell receptor (beta chain) was sequenced for a study of T cell changes during pregnancy in multiple sclerosis. The V gene's germline CDR1 is LGHNA and CDR2 YSLEER. CDR3 length: 15 residues. Trimming left V 1 base short and J 4 bases short, with 10 bases between. The repertoire was sequenced with immunoSEQ multiplex PCR; TCRdb's copy has only in-frame clones and lacks some. The data show 25,000 to 35,000 clones, with approximately 86% seen just once and 9.7% held by the top ten. The sample here was CD8+ T cells from peripheral blood mononuclear cells, taken in the first trimester of pregnancy. The TCR comes from a female donor with multiple sclerosis, enrolled in a pregnancy study. The chain joins TRBV4-3 to TRBJ2-2; maybe TRBD2 (5 bases). The CDR3 sequence is CASSQGRAGTGELFF. CDR3 nucleotide sequence: TGCGCCAGCAGCCAAGGGCGGGCCGGCACCGGGGAGCTGTTTTTT.